Listed below are T cell receptor beta chains from one sample, sequenced in a study of circulating CD8 cells and anti-PD-1 response in melanoma. TCRdb independently ran MiXCR on the reads; one entry per CDR3 protein. The table shows about 2,000 distinct CDR3 sequences, with roughly 6.3% occurring only once. Sequenced here: CD8+ T cells from PBMCs, sampled at baseline or after one month of anti-PD-1 therapy (not recorded which). Receptors originate from a human donor with melanoma. CDR3s include the opening cysteine and the closing phenylalanine or tryptophan. The order of the fields is D gene, clone size, J gene, V gene, CDR3 DNA, CDR3 protein. A D gene is named only where the DNA matches it firmly. Size is stated for part of the rows, as once, few or many counts, or as a class when the clone is expanded.

d_gene: -; abundance: medium-sized; j_gene: TRBJ2-3; v_gene: TRBV28; CDR3nt: TGTGCCAGCAGTTTTCTTTCGGACTCCCGCACAGATACGCAGTATTTT; CDR3aa: CASSFLSDSRTDTQYF
d_gene: -; abundance: medium-sized; j_gene: TRBJ2-1; v_gene: TRBV28; CDR3nt: TGTGCCAGCAGTTTCGCACTAGCAGCATACAATGAGCAGTTCTTC; CDR3aa: CASSFALAAYNEQFF
d_gene: -; abundance: medium-sized; j_gene: TRBJ1-2; v_gene: TRBV5-1; CDR3nt: TGCGCCAGCGGAGGAGATGGCTACACCTTC; CDR3aa: CASGGDGYTF
d_gene: -; abundance: medium-sized; j_gene: TRBJ2-1; v_gene: TRBV24-1; CDR3nt: TGTGCCACCAGTGATGAGGACTGGGGTCAGTCCTACAATGAGCAGTTCTTC; CDR3aa: CATSDEDWGQSYNEQFF
d_gene: -; abundance: medium-sized; j_gene: TRBJ2-3; v_gene: TRBV9; CDR3nt: TGTGCCAGCAGCGTAGCTCATACCGGGACGGATACGCAGTATTTT; CDR3aa: CASSVAHTGTDTQYF
d_gene: -; abundance: large; j_gene: TRBJ1-4; v_gene: TRBV28; CDR3nt: TGTGCCAGCACCCGCAGTACCTATGAAAAACTGTTTTTT; CDR3aa: CASTRSTYEKLFF
d_gene: -; abundance: medium-sized; j_gene: TRBJ2-1; v_gene: TRBV27; CDR3nt: TGTGCCAGCAGTTTAATAGATGGTCTCTACAATGAGCAGTTCTTC; CDR3aa: CASSLIDGLYNEQFF
d_gene: TRBD1; abundance: few; j_gene: TRBJ2-7; v_gene: TRBV19; CDR3nt: TGTGCCAGTAGTGCGACAGGGGGCCCCTACGAGCAGTACTTC; CDR3aa: CASSATGGPYEQYF
d_gene: TRBD2; abundance: few; j_gene: TRBJ2-5; v_gene: TRBV7-2; CDR3nt: TGTGCCAGCAGCCCTAGGGACTACCCCCAAGAGACCCAGTACTTC; CDR3aa: CASSPRDYPQETQYF
d_gene: -; abundance: medium-sized; j_gene: TRBJ1-2; v_gene: TRBV27; CDR3nt: TGTGCCAGCAGAGTAGGGGTTAACTATGGCTACACCTTC; CDR3aa: CASRVGVNYGYTF
d_gene: TRBD1; abundance: medium-sized; j_gene: TRBJ1-4; v_gene: TRBV20-1; CDR3nt: TGCAGTGCAAGATTGGACAGGGGGCGAACTAATGAAAAACTGTTTTTT; CDR3aa: CSARLDRGRTNEKLFF
d_gene: -; abundance: large; j_gene: TRBJ2-5; v_gene: TRBV2; CDR3nt: TGTGCCAGCGGGGGAGAGACCCAGTACTTC; CDR3aa: CASGGETQYF
d_gene: TRBD2; abundance: medium-sized; j_gene: TRBJ2-1; v_gene: TRBV6-1; CDR3nt: TGTGCCAGCAGTCATAGCGGGACGAGCTCCTACAATGAGCAGTTCTTC; CDR3aa: CASSHSGTSSYNEQFF
d_gene: -; abundance: medium-sized; j_gene: TRBJ1-5; v_gene: TRBV19; CDR3nt: TGTGCCGCCAGGATGGACAGTTCGAATCAGCCCCAGCATTTT; CDR3aa: CAARMDSSNQPQHF
d_gene: -; abundance: large; j_gene: TRBJ1-1; v_gene: TRBV29-1; CDR3nt: TGCAGCGTTGAAGTGTATCCACTTCAAGCTTTCTTT; CDR3aa: CSVEVYPLQAFF
d_gene: -; abundance: medium-sized; j_gene: TRBJ2-5; v_gene: TRBV5-5; CDR3nt: TGTGCCAGCAGCTTGGAGAACCAAGAGACCCAGTACTTC; CDR3aa: CASSLENQETQYF
d_gene: TRBD1; abundance: few; j_gene: TRBJ2-1; v_gene: TRBV19; CDR3nt: TGTGCCAGTAGTATAGACACCCGACAGGGCAATGAGCAGTTCTTC; CDR3aa: CASSIDTRQGNEQFF
d_gene: -; abundance: few; j_gene: TRBJ2-7; v_gene: TRBV27; CDR3nt: TGTGCCAGCAGTTTCGGGGACGGCCCAACCTACGAGCAGTACTTC; CDR3aa: CASSFGDGPTYEQYF
d_gene: TRBD1; abundance: medium-sized; j_gene: TRBJ2-7; v_gene: TRBV28; CDR3nt: TGTGCCAGCAGCCTGCCGGGACAGGGGGCCTCTCGGGAGCAGTACTTC; CDR3aa: CASSLPGQGASREQYF
d_gene: -; abundance: large; j_gene: TRBJ1-4; v_gene: TRBV2; CDR3nt: TGTGCCAGCAGTGACGCCGGCGGCCTCAAACTGTTTTTT; CDR3aa: CASSDAGGLKLFF
d_gene: -; abundance: medium-sized; j_gene: TRBJ1-1; v_gene: TRBV7-2; CDR3nt: TGTGCCAGCAGCCCAGAACGATGGACGGGTAAGAACACTGAAGCTTTCTTT; CDR3aa: CASSPERWTGKNTEAFF
d_gene: -; abundance: medium-sized; j_gene: TRBJ2-5; v_gene: TRBV19; CDR3nt: TGTGCCAGTAGTCTCCCCGCGGGGACCCAGTACTTC; CDR3aa: CASSLPAGTQYF
d_gene: -; abundance: medium-sized; j_gene: TRBJ2-3; v_gene: TRBV27; CDR3nt: TGTGCCAGCAGACTGGGGGGTTCAGATACGCAGTATTTT; CDR3aa: CASRLGGSDTQYF
d_gene: -; abundance: medium-sized; j_gene: TRBJ1-4; v_gene: TRBV23-1; CDR3nt: TGCGCCAGCAGTCACGGCGCAGGAGTTTGCGAAAAACTGTTTTTT; CDR3aa: CASSHGAGVCEKLFF
d_gene: TRBD2; abundance: medium-sized; j_gene: TRBJ2-7; v_gene: TRBV20-1; CDR3nt: TGCAGTGCTAGGCTAGCGGGCCTCAGCTCCTACGAGCAGTACTTC; CDR3aa: CSARLAGLSSYEQYF
d_gene: -; abundance: medium-sized; j_gene: TRBJ2-7; v_gene: TRBV24-1; CDR3nt: TGTGCCACCAGTGCGCGGGACGGCCTCTTCTACGAGCAGTACTTC; CDR3aa: CATSARDGLFYEQYF
d_gene: TRBD2; abundance: -; j_gene: TRBJ2-3; v_gene: TRBV7-8; CDR3nt: TGTGCCAGCAGCTCCAGCGGGGGGGCGGGAGATACGCAGTATTTT; CDR3aa: CASSSSGGAGDTQYF
d_gene: -; abundance: medium-sized; j_gene: TRBJ2-1; v_gene: TRBV27; CDR3nt: TGTGCCAGCAGTTTATATCAGGGGAACAATGAGCAGTTCTTC; CDR3aa: CASSLYQGNNEQFF
d_gene: -; abundance: medium-sized; j_gene: TRBJ2-6; v_gene: TRBV27; CDR3nt: TGTGCCAGCAGAATGAGCTCTGGGGCCAACGTCCTGACTTTC; CDR3aa: CASRMSSGANVLTF
d_gene: -; abundance: -; j_gene: TRBJ1-5; v_gene: TRBV27; CDR3nt: TGTGCCAGCAGTTCCGGACAGATCAATCAGCCCCAGCATTTT; CDR3aa: CASSSGQINQPQHF
d_gene: TRBD1; abundance: medium-sized; j_gene: TRBJ1-1; v_gene: TRBV19; CDR3nt: TGTGCCAGTAGTATAGTAATCCCGGGACAGGGGCCGAACACTGAAGCTTTCTTT; CDR3aa: CASSIVIPGQGPNTEAFF
d_gene: -; abundance: medium-sized; j_gene: TRBJ2-7; v_gene: TRBV27; CDR3nt: TGTGCCAGCAGTTTAGTACACGCTTCCTACGAGCAGTACTTC; CDR3aa: CASSLVHASYEQYF
d_gene: -; abundance: few; j_gene: TRBJ2-7; v_gene: TRBV4-2; CDR3nt: TGTGCCAGCAGCCAAGGTCGCGAGCAGTACTTC; CDR3aa: CASSQGREQYF
d_gene: -; abundance: large; j_gene: TRBJ2-2; v_gene: TRBV29-1; CDR3nt: TGCAGCGTTGCCCACGGGGACACCGGGGAGCTGTTTTTT; CDR3aa: CSVAHGDTGELFF
d_gene: -; abundance: large; j_gene: TRBJ1-1; v_gene: TRBV28; CDR3nt: TGTGCCAGCAGTTTAGCCCGGGTGAACACTGAAGCTTTCTTT; CDR3aa: CASSLARVNTEAFF
d_gene: -; abundance: medium-sized; j_gene: TRBJ2-7; v_gene: TRBV20-1; CDR3nt: TGCAGTGCTAGTCGGCAGAGCTCCTACGAGCAGTACTTC; CDR3aa: CSASRQSSYEQYF
d_gene: TRBD1; abundance: large; j_gene: TRBJ2-7; v_gene: TRBV20-1; CDR3nt: TGCAGTGCTAGAGCGGGACAGGGGGGCTACGAGCAGTACTTC; CDR3aa: CSARAGQGGYEQYF
d_gene: -; abundance: -; j_gene: TRBJ2-1; v_gene: TRBV29-1; CDR3nt: TGCAGTGAGCTCGGGGATCGCTACAATGAGCAGTTCTTC; CDR3aa: CSELGDRYNEQFF
d_gene: -; abundance: medium-sized; j_gene: TRBJ2-7; v_gene: TRBV19; CDR3nt: TGTGCCAGTAGTAGTTACGGCTACGAGCAGTACTTC; CDR3aa: CASSSYGYEQYF
d_gene: -; abundance: few; j_gene: TRBJ1-1; v_gene: TRBV12-3/TRBV12-4; CDR3nt: TGTGCCAGCACCTCCGGTTTTTGGAACACTGAAGCTTTCTTT; CDR3aa: CASTSGFWNTEAFF
d_gene: -; abundance: medium-sized; j_gene: TRBJ1-1; v_gene: TRBV19; CDR3nt: TGTGCCAGTGAAATGGGACAAGTGGGAACTGAAGCTTTCTTT; CDR3aa: CASEMGQVGTEAFF
d_gene: TRBD1; abundance: medium-sized; j_gene: TRBJ2-5; v_gene: TRBV28; CDR3nt: TGTGCCAGCGGGGACAGGGAAGAGACCCAGTACTTC; CDR3aa: CASGDREETQYF
d_gene: -; abundance: large; j_gene: TRBJ1-5; v_gene: TRBV28; CDR3nt: TGTGCCAGCAGTTACGCAGGGGTCGAAGATCAGCCCCAGCATTTT; CDR3aa: CASSYAGVEDQPQHF
d_gene: TRBD1; abundance: medium-sized; j_gene: TRBJ2-7; v_gene: TRBV4-1; CDR3nt: TGCGCCAGCAGCCAAGATCGGGGAACAGGGGGCAACGAGCAGTACTTC; CDR3aa: CASSQDRGTGGNEQYF
d_gene: TRBD2; abundance: few; j_gene: TRBJ2-1; v_gene: TRBV11-2; CDR3nt: TGTGCCAGCATCCTAGCTTATATACCTAGCGGGGGTTACAATGAGCAGTTCTTC; CDR3aa: CASILAYIPSGGYNEQFF
d_gene: TRBD2; abundance: medium-sized; j_gene: TRBJ2-1; v_gene: TRBV19; CDR3nt: TGTGCCAGTAGTCTAGCGGGGGGGCGATACAATGAGCAGTTCTTC; CDR3aa: CASSLAGGRYNEQFF
d_gene: TRBD1; abundance: medium-sized; j_gene: TRBJ1-1; v_gene: TRBV28; CDR3nt: TGTGCCGCCCGGGACAGATTGAACACTGAAGCTTTCTTT; CDR3aa: CAARDRLNTEAFF
d_gene: -; abundance: medium-sized; j_gene: TRBJ1-1; v_gene: TRBV3-1; CDR3nt: TGTGCCAGCAGCCATGATCGGCGTGAAGCTTTCTTT; CDR3aa: CASSHDRREAFF
d_gene: -; abundance: -; j_gene: TRBJ1-3; v_gene: TRBV29-1; CDR3nt: TGCAGCGTTGTAGACTCTGGAAACACCATATATTTT; CDR3aa: CSVVDSGNTIYF
d_gene: -; abundance: medium-sized; j_gene: TRBJ1-4; v_gene: TRBV28; CDR3nt: TGTGCCAGCAATACCGGTAATGAAAAACTGTTTTTT; CDR3aa: CASNTGNEKLFF
d_gene: -; abundance: -; j_gene: TRBJ2-1; v_gene: TRBV27; CDR3nt: TGTGCCAGCAGTTTCGGCGCCTCGAAAGAGCAGTTCTTC; CDR3aa: CASSFGASKEQFF
d_gene: TRBD1; abundance: medium-sized; j_gene: TRBJ2-1; v_gene: TRBV27; CDR3nt: TGTGCCAGCAGCAGGGACAGGGCTTTAGAGCAGTTCTTC; CDR3aa: CASSRDRALEQFF
d_gene: -; abundance: -; j_gene: TRBJ2-5; v_gene: TRBV2; CDR3nt: TGTGCCAGCAGTGGCCACCAGGACGGACAACTGCTCCAAGAGACCCAGTACTTC; CDR3aa: CASSGHQDGQLLQETQYF
d_gene: TRBD2; abundance: medium-sized; j_gene: TRBJ2-3; v_gene: TRBV20-1; CDR3nt: TGCAGTGCTAGAGATGATCGCTACCGCGGGGGGGCCAAGTATTTT; CDR3aa: CSARDDRYRGGAKYF
d_gene: TRBD2; abundance: medium-sized; j_gene: TRBJ2-3; v_gene: TRBV20-1; CDR3nt: TGCAGTGCTCCGACTAGCGGGGGGTCCGCCCGAAACCCAGATACGCAGTATTTT; CDR3aa: CSAPTSGGSARNPDTQYF
d_gene: TRBD2; abundance: medium-sized; j_gene: TRBJ2-5; v_gene: TRBV9; CDR3nt: TGTGCCAGCAGCGTAGCGGGACCCCCGGCGGGGGGGGCCAAAGAGACCCAGTACTTC; CDR3aa: CASSVAGPPAGGAKETQYF
d_gene: TRBD1; abundance: medium-sized; j_gene: TRBJ2-1; v_gene: TRBV28; CDR3nt: TGTGCCAGCAGTCCCTCCGGGACAGGGGACAATGAGCAGTTCTTC; CDR3aa: CASSPSGTGDNEQFF
d_gene: -; abundance: medium-sized; j_gene: TRBJ2-7; v_gene: TRBV27; CDR3nt: TGTGCCAGCAGTTTCCGCCAGGAGGGCTACGAGCAGTACTTC; CDR3aa: CASSFRQEGYEQYF
d_gene: TRBD2; abundance: medium-sized; j_gene: TRBJ2-1; v_gene: TRBV11-1; CDR3nt: TGTGCCAGCAGCTTTTTACGGGGGGGAGTCAATGAGCAGTTCTTC; CDR3aa: CASSFLRGGVNEQFF